The 16 T cell receptor beta chains in this list originate from one sample, sequenced in a study of neurological immune-mediated disorders (dated 2019 in TCRdb). Library generation was performed with 5' RACE. Sequencing relied on an Illumina HiSeq 2500. Using fastp trimming at Q25 and MiXCR clonotype assembly, TCRdb reanalyzed the public sequencing data and kept in-frame beta chains. Here each entry gathers all rows of one CDR3 protein and keeps the most common genes and DNA. This sample comprises under 60,000 distinct CDR3 sequences, roughly 17% of them detected only once. The ten largest clones represent under 4.5% of the sample. The sequencing sample was made of PBMCs. These receptors were obtained from a man aged 60 to 75 in good health.

This clonotype is medium-sized (0.01 to 0.1%) by share. V gene TRBV20-1 combines with J gene TRBJ2-3; D assignment may be TRBD1 or TRBD2 (6 bases each). The CDR3 runs 14 residues. The V gene lost 5 bases and the J gene lost 4 bases, with 16 bases spanning the gap. CDR1 is DFQATT and CDR2 is SNEGSKA in the germline V gene (reference sequence). CDR3 DNA sequence: TGCAGTGCTTTCCCTCAGGGGAGGTCAGATACGCAGTATTTT. Translation: CSAFPQGRSDTQYF.

This clonotype was counted ten times or more. This rearrangement joins TRBV19 to TRBJ1-5, with D perhaps matching TRBD1 (6 bases). Deletions cut 8 bases from V and 0 bases from J, with 20 bases between. Germline V gene sequence: CDR1 LNHDA, CDR2 SQIVND (reference sequence). CDR3 size: 17 residues. The CDR3 DNA reads as TGTGCCAGTTCTGACCAGGCAGGGACAAATAGCAATCAGCCCCAGCATTTT. This gives the protein CASSDQAGTNSNQPQHF.

This clonotype appeared many times. J is TRBJ1-1 and V is TRBV12-3 or TRBV12-4; perhaps TRBD1 as D (5 bases). This CDR3 spans 13 amino acids. With 2 bases removed from V and 1 base from J, the gap between germline ends came to 5 bases. For the CDR3, the DNA is TGTGCCAGCAGTTTAACAGGGAACACTGAAGCTTTCTTT. Protein: CASSLTGNTEAFF.

This clonotype was detected a few times. The genes are TRBV20-1 and TRBJ1-2, with D hard to call. The CDR3 contains 16 residues. The V and J ends lost 0 bases and 0 bases respectively, with 14 bases between them. CDR1 is DFQATT and CDR2 is SNEGSKA in the germline V gene (reference sequence). The CDR3 DNA sequence: TGCAGTGCTAGAGATTGGAACGGTCTAGCTAACTATGGCTACACCTTC. Encoded protein: CSARDWNGLANYGYTF.

The table lists this clonotype with many counts. V gene TRBV4-3 combines with J gene TRBJ2-1, with 12 bases identical to TRBD2. Germline V gives CDR1 LGHNA, CDR2 YSLEER. V was clipped by 4 bases and J by 5 bases; unmatched bases: 3. The CDR3 runs 15 residues. The CDR3: CASSRRTSGNNEQFF. CDR3 sequence (DNA): TGCGCCAGCAGCCGCAGGACTAGCGGGAACAATGAGCAGTTCTTC.

Ten or more counts support this clonotype. The CDR3 reads CASSLTSGTETQYF. Here the CDR3 DNA reads TGCGCCAGCAGCCTAACTAGCGGCACAGAGACCCAGTACTTC. This chain joins TRBV5-1 and TRBJ2-5; TRBD2 aligns across 8 bases. Germline CDR1 is SGHRS and CDR2 is YFSETQ. This CDR3 comprises 14 residues. After removal of 4 bases from V and 4 bases from J, the junction contained 6 bases not matched to a gene.

This clonotype has ten or more counts. J is TRBJ2-5 and V is TRBV20-1, with TRBD2 identical over 10 bases. The length of the CDR3 is 14 residues. Per the germline V gene, CDR1 is DFQATT and CDR2 is SNEGSKA (reference sequence). The V and J ends lost 5 bases and 4 bases, in that order; junction bases with no gene match: 7. The CDR3 DNA reads as TGCAGTGCTGGAGGACTAGCGGAAATAGAGACCCAGTACTTC. Its protein is CSAGGLAEIETQYF.

As to this clonotype: Its ends do not fully match the called genes, so a read error is possible. This sequence joins TRBV9 and TRBJ2-6, with D perhaps TRBD1 or TRBD2 (6 bases each). CDR3 length equals 18 residues. Germline CDR1 is SGDLS and CDR2 is YYNGEE. The CDR3 DNA reads as TGTACCAGCCATACGGGGGACATGGTAAACTCTGGGGCCAACGTCCTGACTTTC. This codes for CTSHTGDMVNSGANVLTF.

This clonotype came up many times. The rearrangement joins TRBV12-3 or TRBV12-4 to TRBJ2-2; no clear D gene. V lost 2 bases to trimming and J lost 0 bases, with 10 bases between them. CDR3 length: 16 residues. The CDR3 DNA follows: TGTGCCAGCAGTTTAAGGCGGCCTTCGAACACCGGGGAGCTGTTTTTT. Translated, it gives CASSLRRPSNTGELFF.

This clonotype was counted ten times or more. This chain connects TRBV20-1 to TRBJ2-1; weak D call: TRBD1 (5 bases). The germline V gene has CDR1 DFQATT and CDR2 SNEGSKA (reference sequence). V shed 5 bases and J shed 9 bases, with 14 bases lying between them. CDR3 length: 12 residues. The CDR3 loop reads CSAAHPGREQFF. The CDR3 nucleotides are TGCAGTGCTGCCCACCCAGGGCGTGAGCAGTTCTTC.

This clonotype was seen only a few times. The chain carries TRBV19 and TRBJ2-1; TRBD2 aligns across 7 bases. CDR1 and CDR2 (germline): LNHDA, SQIVND (reference sequence). CDR3 length: 15 residues. V was pared by 5 bases and J by 2 bases, with 6 bases of the junction left unmatched. In DNA form, the CDR3 reads TGTGCCAGTAGTCCTACTAGCGACGCCTACAATGAGCAGTTCTTC. The encoded protein is CASSPTSDAYNEQFF.

This clonotype was counted ten times or more. The V call is TRBV20-1, the J call TRBJ2-5; tentatively, D is TRBD2 (6 bases). Germline V gene data show CDR1 as DFQATT and CDR2 as SNEGSKA (reference sequence). The CDR3 covers 15 residues. V lost 6 bases to trimming and J lost 2 bases, with 19 bases between them. This chain's CDR3 is CSANPVRGLQETQYF. The CDR3 bases are TGCAGTGCCAACCCAGTTAGGGGACTTCAAGAGACCCAGTACTTC.

This clonotype was seen many times. This chain links TRBV18 with TRBJ2-7; the match to TRBD1 covers 9 bases. The CDR3 extends over 13 amino acids. The germline V gene has CDR1 KGHSH and CDR2 LQKENI. Germline trimming cut 3 bases from V and 7 bases from J; bases unmatched to any gene: 4. The chain's CDR3 is CASSPGQGEEQYF. The CDR3 DNA is TGTGCCAGCTCACCGGGACAGGGTGAAGAGCAGTACTTC.

The sample holds many counts of this clonotype. The genes are TRBV5-1 and TRBJ2-1; D is perhaps TRBD2 (6 bases). The CDR3 spans 14 residues. Trimming left V 0 bases short and J 8 bases short, with 12 bases between. Germline CDR1 and CDR2: SGHRS and YFSETQ. CDR3 coding DNA: TGCGCCAGCAGCTTGGTAGGGACTTTCCATGAGCAGTTCTTC. Encoded protein: CASSLVGTFHEQFF.

This chain uses TRBV14 with TRBJ2-3; TRBD1 matches 10 bases. The CDR3 contains 17 residues. The V gene's germline CDR1 is SGHDN and CDR2 FVKESK. V trimming: 4 bases; J trimming: 5 bases; junction bases outside the gene matches: 12. CDR3 in amino acids: CASSRRVGTGELDTQYF. For the CDR3, the DNA is TGTGCCAGCAGCCGCAGGGTCGGGACAGGGGAATTAGATACGCAGTATTTT.

This clonotype occurred many times. V is TRBV7-2 and J is TRBJ1-2; tentatively, D is TRBD1 (5 bases). The CDR3 is 14 residues long. In germline, CDR1 is SGHTA, CDR2 FQGNSA. The V and J ends lost 5 bases and 6 bases respectively, with 16 bases between them. In DNA, the CDR3 is TGTGCCAGCAGCCTCCTGGGGGGGACCCATGGCTACACCTTC. Its protein is CASSLLGGTHGYTF. Filled out from reference TRBV7-2 and TRBJ1-2, the complete variable domain reads GAGVSQSPSNKVTEKGKDVELRCDPISGHTALYWYRQSLGQGLEFLIYFQGNSAPDKSGLPSDRFSAERTGGSVSTLTIQRTQQEDSAVYLCASSLLGGTHGYTFGSGTRLTVV.